These 29 T cell receptor beta chains share one sample of origin, sequenced in a study of blood T cell repertoires in COVID-19 (TCRdb year 2020). To prepare the library, the immunoSEQ multiplex PCR assay was applied. TCRdb obtained this table from immuneACCESS and retained in-frame rearrangements with V and J assigned. These tables miss some clones; where compared with another copy, unresolved V genes account for less than half of the shortfall, and the remainder is unexplained. Here the sample has 150,000 to 200,000 clones; about 87% occur a single time. The ten largest make up around 2.7% of the sample. Sequences were obtained from peripheral blood. The receptors derive from a man in his forties with active or convalescent COVID-19.

This chain joins TRBV28 and TRBJ2-7; tentatively, D is TRBD2 (6 bases). Germline-derived CDR1 and CDR2 are MDHEN and SYDVKM. The CDR3 is made up of 15 amino acids. Trimming took 4 bases from V and 4 from J, leaving 17 bases between them. Here the CDR3 reads CASSSPGRSVYEQYF. Here the CDR3 DNA reads TGTGCCAGCAGTTCTCCAGGGAGGTCGGTGTACGAGCAGTACTTC.

This clone was detected only a few times. The chain links TRBV28 to TRBJ1-2; 8 positions match TRBD1. Germline CDR1 MDHEN, CDR2 SYDVKM. V was clipped by 10 bases and J by 2 bases; unmatched bases: 3. The CDR3 contains 12 residues. The DNA for the CDR3 is TGTGCCATCGACAGGGGAAACTATGGCTACACCTTC. Translating gives CAIDRGNYGYTF.

The V call is TRBV21-1, the J call TRBJ1-1; TRBD1, the D gene given by the table, was not confirmed from the DNA. TRBV21-1 is marked as a pseudogene. CDR3 length: 13 residues. CDR3 loop: CASSKSTATEAFF. The CDR3 DNA sequence: TGTGCCAGCAGCAAATCAACAGCCACTGAAGCTTTCTTT.

The V and J genes are TRBV30 and TRBJ1-1; no definite D call. CDR1 is GTSNPN, CDR2 SVGIG, per germline (reference sequence). V dropped 0 bases and J dropped 8 bases, with 13 bases sitting between them. The CDR3 spans 13 residues. CDR3 DNA sequence: TGTGCCTGGAGTGTCGTTGCGTCGAGAGAAGCTTTCTTT. Encoded protein: CAWSVVASREAFF.

This sequence joins TRBV5-4 and TRBJ2-7; weak D call: TRBD1 (5 bases). The CDR3 loop spans 15 amino acids. CDR1 is SGHNT and CDR2 is YYREEE in the germline V gene (reference sequence). Trimming took off 7 bases at V and 4 bases at J, with 21 bases between the two ends. Written as DNA, the CDR3 is TGTGCCAGCTCTACGGGCAGGGCATACGCTTACGAGCAGTACTTC. It specifies CASSTGRAYAYEQYF. Combining the CDR3 with reference TRBV5-4 and TRBJ2-7 gives the whole variable domain ETGVTQSPTHLIKTRGQQVTLRCSSQSGHNTVSWYQQALGQGPQFIFQYYREEENGRGNFPPRFSGLQFPNYSSELNVNALELDDSALYLCASSTGRAYAYEQYFGPGTRLTVT.

This rearrangement joins TRBV4-1 to TRBJ1-1; 7 nucleotides line up with TRBD1. J was trimmed by 1 base and V by 5 bases; bases with no gene match: 4. CDR1 and CDR2 (germline): MGHRA, YSYEKL. CDR3 size: 14 residues. Here the CDR3 DNA reads TGCGCCAGCAGCAGGGGGCACGGGAACACTGAAGCTTTCTTT. It yields the protein CASSRGHGNTEAFF.

CDR3 sequence (DNA): TGTGCCAGCAGCTTAGCCTCGGGGACAGGATTCACAGATACGCAGTATTTT. Amino acid sequence: CASSLASGTGFTDTQYF. The chain carries TRBV7-2 and TRBJ2-3; 8 nucleotides match TRBD1. Trimming took 0 bases from V and 2 from J; bases not matched to a gene: 7. Germline V gene data show CDR1 as SGHTA and CDR2 as FQGNSA. The CDR3 length is 17 residues. The variable domain in full, completed from reference TRBV7-2 and TRBJ2-3, reads GAGVSQSPSNKVTEKGKDVELRCDPISGHTALYWYRQSLGQGLEFLIYFQGNSAPDKSGLPSDRFSAERTGGSVSTLTIQRTQQEDSAVYLCASSLASGTGFTDTQYFGPGTRLTVL.

The CDR3: CASSATGYEQYF. The CDR3 DNA reads TGTGCCAGTAGTGCAACTGGTTACGAGCAGTACTTC. This chain joins TRBV19 and TRBJ2-7; D gene ambiguous. The CDR3 runs to 12 residues. Germline V gene lookup returns CDR1 LNHDA and CDR2 SQIVND (reference sequence). The V end was cut by 5 bases, the J end by 4 bases, with 9 bases between.

The rearrangement links TRBV7-9 to TRBJ2-4; 8 positions match TRBD2. The germline V gene encodes CDR1 SEHNR and CDR2 FQNEAQ (reference sequence). Trimming cost V 3 bases and J 1 base; bases outside gene matches: 2. The CDR3 covers 15 residues. The CDR3 region is CASSFGGDAKNIQYF. The DNA for the CDR3 is TGTGCCAGCAGCTTCGGGGGGGACGCCAAAAACATTCAGTACTTC.

The V and J genes are TRBV4-1 and TRBJ2-7, with 7 positions matching TRBD2. Germline V gene sequence: CDR1 MGHRA, CDR2 YSYEKL. This CDR3 is 16 amino acids long. The V and J ends lost 0 bases and 6 bases, in that order; junction bases with no gene match: 11. CDR3 bases: TGCGCCAGCAGCCAAGAGGCCAGAGCCCGCGGGAGCGAGCAGTACTTC. It translates to CASSQEARARGSEQYF.

The CDR3 reads CAISESTGGADQPQHF. The CDR3 nucleotides read TGTGCCATCAGTGAGTCAACAGGGGGCGCAGATCAGCCCCAGCATTTT. The chain carries TRBV10-3 and TRBJ1-5; 9 positions match TRBD1. Looked up from germline, CDR1 is ENHRY and CDR2 is SYGVKD. Germline trimming cut 0 bases from V and 5 bases from J; bases unmatched to any gene: 5. The CDR3 has 16 residues.

This clone was seen only once. This chain connects TRBV10-1 to TRBJ2-1; 10 bases map to TRBD2. V shed 0 bases, J shed 2 bases, and the junction held 4 bases outside the gene matches. The germline gives CDR1 WNHNN, CDR2 SYGVQD (reference sequence). The CDR3 totals 17 residues. In DNA, the CDR3 is TGCGCCAGCAGTGAGTCTGGTCTAGCGGGGGCCTACAATGAGCAGTTCTTC. Translating it yields CASSESGLAGAYNEQFF.

This chain uses TRBV28 with TRBJ2-7, with 12 positions matching TRBD1. V was pared by 3 bases and J by 5 bases, with 2 bases of the junction left unmatched. Germline CDR1 MDHEN, CDR2 SYDVKM. The CDR3 spans 14 residues. DNA for the CDR3: TGTGCCAGCAGTTTCGGGACAGGGGGCGACGAGCAGTACTTC. It codes for CASSFGTGGDEQYF.

The chain uses TRBV7-2 and TRBJ1-2, with 7 bases fitting TRBD1. The germline gives CDR1 SGHTA, CDR2 FQGNSA. With V trimmed by 2 bases and J by 0 bases, 6 bases remained unmatched. The CDR3 is 16 amino acids. CDR3 sequence: CASSLSMGTANYGYTF. In nucleotides, the CDR3 is TGTGCCAGCAGCTTATCAATGGGGACAGCTAACTATGGCTACACCTTC.

The rearrangement joins TRBV18 to TRBJ2-7; D gene unclear. V was pared by 0 bases and J by 1 base, with 7 bases between. This CDR3 has 14 amino acids. Germline assignment: CDR1 KGHSH and CDR2 LQKENI. The CDR3 loop is CASSPPKQSYEQYF. CDR3 sequence (DNA): TGTGCCAGCTCACCACCGAAACAGTCCTACGAGCAGTACTTC.

This sequence joins TRBV27 and TRBJ1-2; D is uncertain. The CDR3 has 13 amino acids. Trimming stripped 5 bases from V and 7 bases from J, with 14 bases between. CDR1 and CDR2 (germline): MNHEY, SMNVEV (reference sequence). The CDR3 reads CASSNNRVGGYTF. CDR3 coding DNA: TGTGCCAGCAGTAATAACAGAGTTGGTGGCTACACCTTC.

This clone was seen once. V is TRBV9 and J is TRBJ2-2; D possibly corresponds to TRBD2 (6 bases). The CDR3 totals 16 residues. Trimming took off 0 bases at V and 6 bases at J, with 15 bases between the two ends. The V gene's germline CDR1 is SGDLS and CDR2 YYNGEE. The CDR3 region has the DNA TGTGCCAGCAGCGTAGCTACGGCTAGCGCCCCCGGGGAGCTGTTTTTT. Protein sequence: CASSVATASAPGELFF.

The chain recombines TRBV5-1 with TRBJ1-3; D not resolved. Germline loops: CDR1 SGHRS, CDR2 YFSETQ. The V end was cut by 0 bases, the J end by 0 bases, with 13 bases between. The CDR3 has 17 amino acids. DNA for the CDR3: TGCGCCAGCAGCTTGGGGCTAGAGTCTCCCTCTGGAAACACCATATATTTT. Amino acids: CASSLGLESPSGNTIYF. Full variable domain (remainder filled in from reference TRBV5-1 and TRBJ1-3): KAGVTQTPRYLIKTRGQQVTLSCSPISGHRSVSWYQQTPGQGLQFLFEYFSETQRNKGNFPGRFSGRQFSNSRSEMNVSTLELGDSALYLCASSLGLESPSGNTIYFGEGSWLTVV.

J is TRBJ1-5 and V is TRBV5-6; TRBD1 agrees at 7 bases. Germline V gene data show CDR1 as SGHDT and CDR2 as YYEEEE. After removal of 2 bases from V and 9 bases from J, the junction contained 8 bases not matched to a gene. This CDR3 comprises 14 residues. The CDR3 sequence: CASSFGQAQGPQHF. The CDR3 bases are TGTGCCAGCAGCTTCGGACAGGCCCAAGGGCCCCAGCATTTT.

The chain couples TRBV11-2 to TRBJ2-7; D is possibly TRBD2 (6 bases). V was pared by 6 bases and J by 2 bases, with 17 bases between. This CDR3 is 15 amino acids long. Germline loops: CDR1 SGHAT, CDR2 FQNNGV. The DNA for the CDR3 is TGTGCCAGCAGACCACTGAGCGGGCGACCCTACGAGCAGTACTTC. Encoded protein: CASRPLSGRPYEQYF.

This clone was counted ten times or more. This chain connects TRBV5-1 to TRBJ2-1, with D perhaps matching TRBD1 (6 bases). The CDR3 contains 14 residues. The V gene's germline CDR1 is SGHRS and CDR2 YFSETQ. V was cut by 4 bases and J by 6 bases, with 14 bases left in between. The CDR3 loop is CASSTVGTINEQFF. The CDR3 nucleotides read TGCGCCAGCAGCACGGTTGGGACAATCAATGAGCAGTTCTTC.

This clone was detected only a few times. The chain uses TRBV30 and TRBJ1-1; D possibly corresponds to TRBD1 (5 bases). Trimming left V 2 bases short and J 10 bases short, with 11 bases between. The CDR3 length is 11 residues. Germline lookup yields CDR1 GTSNPN and CDR2 SVGIG (reference sequence). The CDR3 loop reads CAWSRGFGAFF. As DNA, the CDR3 is TGTGCCTGGAGTAGGGGTTTTGGAGCTTTCTTT. Looking up the rest from reference TRBV30 and TRBJ1-1 gives the full variable domain: SQTIHQWPATLVQPVGSPLSLECTVEGTSNPNLYWYRQAAGRGLQLLFYSVGIGQISSEVPQNLSASRPQDRQFILSSKKLLLSDSGFYLCAWSRGFGAFFGQGTRLTVV.

The chain recombines TRBV5-1 with TRBJ1-1; D remains ambiguous. Germline-derived CDR1 and CDR2 are SGHRS and YFSETQ. This CDR3 contains 13 residues. V was trimmed by 4 bases and J by 7 bases, leaving 14 bases between them. In DNA, the CDR3 is TGCGCCAGCAGCCCACAAAACAGCCGTGAAGCTTTCTTT. It translates to CASSPQNSREAFF.

The chain recombines TRBV4-1 with TRBJ1-1; D not resolved. The germline gives CDR1 MGHRA, CDR2 YSYEKL. The CDR3 has 14 residues. Trimming pared 4 bases from V and 3 bases from J, leaving 12 bases between. The CDR3 DNA reads TGCGCCAGCAGCCGTGGGAGCTCGGACACTGAAGCTTTCTTT. Translation: CASSRGSSDTEAFF.

The gene calls are TRBV3-1 (or the pseudogene TRBV3-2) and TRBJ1-1; maybe TRBD1 (6 bases). Germline V gene sequence: CDR1 LGHDT, CDR2 YNNKEL (reference sequence). The CDR3 totals 14 residues. The ends were cut back, 4 bases at V and 3 bases at J, with 12 bases in the middle. This CDR3 is CASSRTGSYTEAFF. CDR3 in DNA: TGTGCCAGCAGCCGCACAGGGTCTTACACTGAAGCTTTCTTT.

The rearrangement uses TRBV5-5 and TRBJ1-1; 9 bases are a match to TRBD1. V dropped 4 bases and J dropped 7; count of bases not matched to a gene: 5. This CDR3 is built from 13 residues. From germline, CDR1 is SGHKS and CDR2 YYEKEE (reference sequence). CDR3 sequence: CASSLDRGFEAFF. The CDR3 DNA is TGTGCCAGCAGCCTTGACAGGGGGTTTGAAGCTTTCTTT.

For this clone: This CDR3 is also generated by other DNA sequences in the sample. The J gene is TRBJ1-2, the V gene TRBV27; D might be TRBD1 (6 bases). The CDR3 totals 13 residues. Germline V CDR1 and CDR2: MNHEY, SMNVEV (reference sequence). The germline V and J ends were trimmed by 6 bases and 2 bases, with 10 bases remaining between them. The CDR3 loop reads CASSLQGNYGYTF. CDR3 bases: TGTGCCAGCAGCCTGCAGGGGAACTATGGCTACACCTTC.

CDR3 DNA sequence: TGCGCCAGCAGCGAGAGCGGGGGGTTCCGGGATACGCAGTATTTT. As protein: CASSESGGFRDTQYF. This chain uses TRBV4-3 with TRBJ2-3, with TRBD2 identical over 9 bases. The germline gives CDR1 LGHNA, CDR2 YSLEER. The J segment lost 6 bases and the V segment lost 5 bases, leaving 9 bases of the junction unmatched. The CDR3 contains 15 residues.

The chain couples TRBV29-1 to TRBJ1-2; D not certain. The germline V gene encodes CDR1 SQVTM and CDR2 ANQGSEA. This CDR3 has 13 residues. V was trimmed by 0 bases and J by 4 bases, leaving 9 bases between them. The CDR3 bases are TGCAGCGTTGAAGACATAACTTCCTATGGCTACACCTTC. Translated, it gives CSVEDITSYGYTF.